These T cell receptor beta chains were read from a single sample in a study of blood T cell repertoires in COVID-19. The protocol was immunoSEQ multiplex PCR, while the TCRdb copy is restricted to in-frame clones and leaves out a portion. Of tens of thousands of clones listed, 82% are singletons. The material sequenced was peripheral blood. These receptors all come from a woman aged 55-69 years with acute or convalescent COVID-19. Each CDR3 is given without its conserved first and last residue. Not all rows give a size; the values are once, few, many and, for expanded clones, a class.

clone_size: NA
j_call: TRBJ2-7
v_call: TRBV9
cdr3_aa: ASSAGWGGRVAYEQY

clone_size: once
j_call: TRBJ2-1
v_call: TRBV19
cdr3_aa: ASSIGTSGLYNEQF

clone_size: few
j_call: TRBJ2-2
v_call: TRBV18
cdr3_aa: ASSRQEQGSGELF

clone_size: NA
j_call: TRBJ2-5
v_call: TRBV7-6
cdr3_aa: ASSPGTGGARETQY

clone_size: few
j_call: TRBJ1-1
v_call: TRBV18
cdr3_aa: ASSPMGGQENTEAF

clone_size: NA
j_call: TRBJ2-3
v_call: TRBV9
cdr3_aa: ASSSLGTGIGTQY

clone_size: NA
j_call: TRBJ1-6
v_call: TRBV5-6
cdr3_aa: ASSPPGHSYNSPLH

clone_size: NA
j_call: TRBJ1-1
v_call: TRBV5-6
cdr3_aa: ASSLGQGANGEAF

clone_size: NA
j_call: TRBJ2-7
v_call: TRBV27
cdr3_aa: ASSLSGVAGDREQY

clone_size: NA
j_call: TRBJ2-7
v_call: TRBV2
cdr3_aa: ASSGPGRSYEQY

clone_size: NA
j_call: TRBJ1-1
v_call: TRBV19
cdr3_aa: ASSLMQGTEAF

clone_size: NA
j_call: TRBJ1-4
v_call: TRBV28
cdr3_aa: ASSRGTGVANEKLF

clone_size: NA
j_call: TRBJ2-3
v_call: TRBV7-8
cdr3_aa: ASSQRTRADTQY

clone_size: NA
j_call: TRBJ1-6
v_call: TRBV27
cdr3_aa: ASSLQGTGSYNSPLH

clone_size: once
j_call: TRBJ2-7
v_call: TRBV3-1/TRBV3-2
cdr3_aa: ASSLLGGPYEQY

clone_size: NA
j_call: TRBJ1-2
v_call: TRBV28
cdr3_aa: ASSEGQAFGYT

clone_size: NA
j_call: TRBJ1-5
v_call: TRBV7-6
cdr3_aa: ATSAVPNQPQH

clone_size: NA
j_call: TRBJ1-6
v_call: TRBV19
cdr3_aa: ASMEDRVNSPLH

clone_size: NA
j_call: TRBJ1-2
v_call: TRBV6-5
cdr3_aa: ASWRVLVGGYT

clone_size: once
j_call: TRBJ2-1
v_call: TRBV19
cdr3_aa: ASSMPGTGGFRF

clone_size: NA
j_call: TRBJ2-5
v_call: TRBV6-5
cdr3_aa: ASRSPGGQETQY

clone_size: NA
j_call: TRBJ1-1
v_call: TRBV5-4
cdr3_aa: ASVDRTGLNTEAF

clone_size: NA
j_call: TRBJ1-6
v_call: TRBV5-1
cdr3_aa: ASSLLQENSPLH

clone_size: once
j_call: TRBJ2-1
v_call: TRBV9
cdr3_aa: ASSVDPAGDNEQF

clone_size: NA
j_call: TRBJ1-5
v_call: TRBV20-1
cdr3_aa: SVGGNQPQH

clone_size: NA
j_call: TRBJ1-2
v_call: TRBV9
cdr3_aa: ASSLRAGGELYGYT

clone_size: once
j_call: TRBJ2-1
v_call: TRBV7-2
cdr3_aa: ASSWTSANEQF

clone_size: NA
j_call: TRBJ1-6
v_call: TRBV28
cdr3_aa: ASTLSGNSPLH

clone_size: NA
j_call: TRBJ2-5
v_call: TRBV20-1
cdr3_aa: SASLGGDQQETQY

clone_size: NA
j_call: TRBJ1-1
v_call: TRBV6-5
cdr3_aa: ASTPSARGTEAF

clone_size: NA
j_call: TRBJ2-7
v_call: TRBV6-5
cdr3_aa: ASIFSWGVYEQY

clone_size: NA
j_call: TRBJ2-7
v_call: TRBV13
cdr3_aa: ASSSPSSYEQY

clone_size: NA
j_call: TRBJ2-7
v_call: TRBV5-1
cdr3_aa: ASSLYSIRGQEYEQY

clone_size: NA
j_call: TRBJ1-2
v_call: TRBV28
cdr3_aa: ASSLRRDVLG

clone_size: NA
j_call: TRBJ1-5
v_call: TRBV2
cdr3_aa: ASSEVGGWDQPQH

clone_size: NA
j_call: TRBJ1-2
v_call: TRBV2
cdr3_aa: ASADSREGGYT

clone_size: NA
j_call: TRBJ2-7
v_call: TRBV6-1
cdr3_aa: ASSQAVANYEQY

clone_size: NA
j_call: TRBJ1-2
v_call: TRBV10-3
cdr3_aa: AIKGRDRDGYT

clone_size: NA
j_call: TRBJ1-6
v_call: TRBV9
cdr3_aa: ASGGSNSPLH